The subject of this entry is one T cell receptor beta chain. There are 14 residues in the CDR3. The V gene lost 1 base and the J gene lost 10 bases, with 11 bases spanning the gap. CDR1 and CDR2 (germline): SGHAT, FQNNGV. This sample stems from a study of cytomegalovirus exposure and HLA in healthy donors. It was with 60 Vbeta and 13 Jbeta primers that the PCR ran. Some clones are missing from TCRdb's copy, which holds only in-frame ones; the method was immunoSEQ multiplex PCR. The specimen's table records about 200,000 clones. Sequencing was carried out using PBMCs. The gene calls are TRBV11-2 and TRBJ1-6, with D possibly matching TRBD1 (5 bases). The sequence came from a boy aged 5-17 years in good health and CMV-seronegative. The CDR3 nucleotides read TGTGCCAGCAGCTTAGGAGCAGGGCCCTCACCCCTCCACTTT. It specifies CASSLGAGPSPLHF.